This record covers a single TCR beta chain. Its antigen is unidentified. MiXCR, applied by TCRdb to the 5' RACE reads, yields one record per CDR3 protein. The sample includes fewer than 85,000 distinct CDR3 sequences, about 11% of them seen just once. CDR1 and CDR2 (germline): SGHNT, YYREEE (reference sequence). The junction had 5 bases not matched to a gene; V was cut back by 1 base and J by 0 bases. This CDR3 region has 17 residues. The data were obtained in a study of early T cells in non-severe SARS-CoV-2 infection. Study findings and constraints: VDJdb matching, biased toward anti-spike CD8 responses, missed private and CD4 specificities.

Sequenced material: whole blood, taken at baseline. The sequence was collected from an adult who was a healthcare worker with PCR-confirmed SARS-CoV-2 infection or an uninfected control (not recorded which). This chain connects TRBV5-4 to TRBJ2-2, with 8 bases that match TRBD1. CDR3 protein: CASSLRGQVTNTGELFF. The CDR3 bases are TGTGCCAGCAGCTTGAGGGGACAGGTAACGAACACCGGGGAGCTGTTTTTT.